The clone carrying this TCR beta chain was recorded a few times. Its target is not known. The sample comes from a study of T cells in localized non-small cell lung cancer. Study-level points and caveats: Higher T cell density in the blood was associated with longer overall survival, whereas higher adjacent-lung clonality associated with shorter survival. Analysis by sequencing included only one tumor region, so heterogeneity remains possible.

CDR1 and CDR2 (germline): LGHNT, FRNRAP. J gave up 2 bases and V 1 base, and 2 bases lay outside the gene matches. This CDR3 comprises 16 residues. Profiling relied on immunoSEQ multiplex PCR, and the TCRdb table lists in-frame clones only, not all of them. The sample includes fewer than 7,000 clones, roughly 36% of them seen just once. The TCR originated in a male donor older than 55 with stage I squamous cell lung carcinoma. Sequenced material: lung tumor tissue, taken before any cancer treatment. The chain recombines TRBV12-5 with TRBJ2-3, with 11 nucleotides matching TRBD2. The CDR3 sequence is CASGLGGLADTDTQYF. The DNA of the CDR3 is TGTGCTAGTGGTTTGGGGGGACTAGCGGACACAGATACGCAGTATTTT.